The TCR beta chain described here comes from a study of tumor-infiltrating lymphocytes in primary liver carcinoma. Germline DNA was also extracted, and blood RNA derived from unsorted whole blood. This CDR3 has 14 residues. From germline, CDR1 is MNHNS and CDR2 SASEGT. V lost 6 bases to trimming and J lost 6 bases, with 17 bases between them. Making TCR beta cDNA involved 400 to 600 ng total RNA and a constant-region primer. Three-round nested multiplex PCR performed with slightly modified ARM-PCR produced the TCR beta libraries. TRBV1-TRBV30 forward primers paired with a C-beta reverse primer drove the first two PCR rounds, roughly 10 cycles each. TCRdb re-called the multiplex PCR reads with MiXCR, one entry per CDR3 protein. This sample has fewer than 350,000 distinct CDR3 sequences, with about 62% found just once.

This sequence was found in a man aged 35-49 years with primary liver carcinoma and hepatitis B virus infection. Input material: peripheral blood. The chain combines TRBV6-1 with TRBJ1-2, with D perhaps TRBD1 (5 bases). CDR3 sequence reads: CASRDTGTANGYTF. The CDR3, as DNA: TGTGCCAGCAGGGACACCGGGACGGCAAATGGCTACACCTTC.